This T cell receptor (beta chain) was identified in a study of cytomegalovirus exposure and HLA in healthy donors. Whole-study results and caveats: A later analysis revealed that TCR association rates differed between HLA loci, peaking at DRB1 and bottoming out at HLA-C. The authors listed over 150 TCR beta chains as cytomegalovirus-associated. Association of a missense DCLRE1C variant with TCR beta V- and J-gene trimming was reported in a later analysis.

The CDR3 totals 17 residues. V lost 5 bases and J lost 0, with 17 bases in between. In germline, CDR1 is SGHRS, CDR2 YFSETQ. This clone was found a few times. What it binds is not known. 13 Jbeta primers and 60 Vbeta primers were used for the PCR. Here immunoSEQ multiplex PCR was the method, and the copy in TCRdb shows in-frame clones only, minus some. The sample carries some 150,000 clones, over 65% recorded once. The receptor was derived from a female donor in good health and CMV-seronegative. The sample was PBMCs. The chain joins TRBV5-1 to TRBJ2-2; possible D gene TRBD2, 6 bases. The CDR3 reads CASRPPRGGANTGELFF. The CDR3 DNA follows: TGCGCCAGCAGACCGCCCCGTGGCGGGGCGAACACCGGGGAGCTGTTTTTT.